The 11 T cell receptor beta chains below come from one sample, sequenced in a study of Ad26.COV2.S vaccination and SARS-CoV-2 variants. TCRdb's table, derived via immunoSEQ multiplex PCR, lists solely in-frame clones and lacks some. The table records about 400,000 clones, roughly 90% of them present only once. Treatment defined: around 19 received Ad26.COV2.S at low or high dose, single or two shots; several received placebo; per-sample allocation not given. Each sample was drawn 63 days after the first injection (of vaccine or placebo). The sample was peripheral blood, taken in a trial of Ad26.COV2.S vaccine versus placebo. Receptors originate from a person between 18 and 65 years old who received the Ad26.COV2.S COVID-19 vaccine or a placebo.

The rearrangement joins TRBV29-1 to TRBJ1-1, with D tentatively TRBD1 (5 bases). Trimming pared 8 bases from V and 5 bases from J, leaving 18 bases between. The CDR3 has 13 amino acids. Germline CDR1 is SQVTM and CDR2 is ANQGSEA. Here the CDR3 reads CSLWRGSSTEAFF. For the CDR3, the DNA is TGCAGCCTCTGGCGGGGGAGTAGTACTGAAGCTTTCTTT.

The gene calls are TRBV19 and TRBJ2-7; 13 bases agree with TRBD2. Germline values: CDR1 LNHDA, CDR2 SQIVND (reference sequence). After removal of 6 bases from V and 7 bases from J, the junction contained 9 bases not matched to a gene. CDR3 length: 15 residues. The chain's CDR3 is CASSFRLAGGQEQYF. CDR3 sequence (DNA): TGTGCCAGTAGCTTTAGACTAGCGGGGGGCCAGGAGCAGTACTTC.

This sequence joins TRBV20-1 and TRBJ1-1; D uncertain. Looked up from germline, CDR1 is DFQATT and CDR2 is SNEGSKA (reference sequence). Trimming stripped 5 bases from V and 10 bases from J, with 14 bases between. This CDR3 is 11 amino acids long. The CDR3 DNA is TGCAGTGCTCGGACGTCCCGAGGAGCTTTCTTT. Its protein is CSARTSRGAFF.

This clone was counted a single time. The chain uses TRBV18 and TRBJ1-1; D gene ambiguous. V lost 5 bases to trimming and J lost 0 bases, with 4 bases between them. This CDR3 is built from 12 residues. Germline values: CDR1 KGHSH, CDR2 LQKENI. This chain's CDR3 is CASSGVNTEAFF. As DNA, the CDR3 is TGTGCCAGCTCAGGGGTGAACACTGAAGCTTTCTTT.

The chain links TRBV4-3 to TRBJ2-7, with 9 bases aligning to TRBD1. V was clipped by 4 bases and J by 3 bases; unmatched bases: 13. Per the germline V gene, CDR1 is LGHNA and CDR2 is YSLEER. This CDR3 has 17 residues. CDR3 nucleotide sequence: TGCGCCAGCAGCCCCCGCTCATTCCGGGACAGGGACTACGAGCAGTACTTC. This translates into CASSPRSFRDRDYEQYF.

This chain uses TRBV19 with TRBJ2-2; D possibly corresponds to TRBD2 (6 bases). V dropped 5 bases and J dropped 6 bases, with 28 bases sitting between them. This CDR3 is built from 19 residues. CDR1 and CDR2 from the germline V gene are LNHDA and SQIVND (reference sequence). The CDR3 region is CASSGGDGREPQDAGELFF. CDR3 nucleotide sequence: TGTGCCAGTAGTGGCGGGGATGGCAGAGAACCTCAAGACGCCGGGGAGCTGTTTTTT.

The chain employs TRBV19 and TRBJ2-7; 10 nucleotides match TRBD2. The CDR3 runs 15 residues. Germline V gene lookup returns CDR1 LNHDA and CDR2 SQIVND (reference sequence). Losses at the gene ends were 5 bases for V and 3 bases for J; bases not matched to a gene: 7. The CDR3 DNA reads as TGTGCCAGTAGTTTCGCTTTAGCGGGGGGCTACGAGCAGTACTTC. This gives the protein CASSFALAGGYEQYF.

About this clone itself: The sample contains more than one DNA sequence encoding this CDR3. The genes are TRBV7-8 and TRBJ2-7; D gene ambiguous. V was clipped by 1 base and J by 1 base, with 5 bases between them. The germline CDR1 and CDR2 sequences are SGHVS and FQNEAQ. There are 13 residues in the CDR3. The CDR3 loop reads CASSLGRSYEQYF. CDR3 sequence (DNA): TGTGCCAGCAGCTTAGGCAGGTCCTACGAGCAGTACTTC.

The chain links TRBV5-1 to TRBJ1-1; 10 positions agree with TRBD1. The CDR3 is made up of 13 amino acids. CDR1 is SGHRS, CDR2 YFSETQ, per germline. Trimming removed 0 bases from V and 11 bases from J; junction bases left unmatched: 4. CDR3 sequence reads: CASSLGTGGKAFF. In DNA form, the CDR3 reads TGCGCCAGCAGCTTGGGGACAGGGGGGAAGGCTTTCTTT.

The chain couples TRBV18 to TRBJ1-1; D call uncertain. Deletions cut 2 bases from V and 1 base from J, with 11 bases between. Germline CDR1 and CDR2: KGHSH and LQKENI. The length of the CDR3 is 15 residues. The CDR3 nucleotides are TGTGCCAGCTCACCAGCCATTGTCTGGAACACTGAAGCTTTCTTT. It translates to CASSPAIVWNTEAFF. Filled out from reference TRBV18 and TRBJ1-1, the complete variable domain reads NAGVMQNPRHLVRRRGQEARLRCSPMKGHSHVYWYRQLPEEGLKFMVYLQKENIIDESGMPKERFSAEFPKEGPSILRIQQVVRGDSAAYFCASSPAIVWNTEAFFGQGTRLTVV.

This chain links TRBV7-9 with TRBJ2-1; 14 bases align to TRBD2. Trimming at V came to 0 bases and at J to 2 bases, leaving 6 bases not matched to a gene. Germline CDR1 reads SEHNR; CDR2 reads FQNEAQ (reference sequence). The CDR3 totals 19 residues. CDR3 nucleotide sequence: TGTGCCAGCAGCTTAGCGCCCGGACTAGCGGGGGGAACCTACAATGAGCAGTTCTTC. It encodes CASSLAPGLAGGTYNEQFF.